This TCR beta chain appears in the sequencing data of a study of OX40 agonist ivuxolimab in advanced cancers. For the wider study: Ivuxolimab was an agonistic, fully human IgG2 monoclonal antibody directed against OX40 (CD134), a costimulatory receptor. The paper reports the monotherapy dose-escalation portion (N ≈ 52 patients) of the phase I ivuxolimab trial. Of the roughly 54 patients in dose escalation, 19 had hepatocellular carcinoma, around 15 had melanoma, 9 had renal cell carcinoma and 9 had head and neck cancer. The point of sequencing TCRbeta in the periphery was to test whether ivuxolimab changed TCR sequence diversity and drove clonal T-cell expansion. Partial responses occurred in three dose-escalation patients, of whom one had hepatocellular carcinoma and two had cutaneous melanoma. In the dose-escalation cohort, 75% to 85% of patients were male, and the mean age was roughly 60 years with a range of about 20 to 80. Intravenous ivuxolimab was administered to patients every 2 weeks at six dose levels: 0.01, 0.1, 0.3, 1.5, 3 and 10 mg/kg. Prior anti-PD-1, anti-PD-L1 or anti-CTLA-4 therapy was permitted, and checkpoint inhibitors had been received by 40% to 50% of dose-escalation patients.

V gives up 1 base and J gives up 1 base, and the segment between their germline ends measures 5 bases. CDR1 and CDR2 were assigned from the germline V gene (reference sequence) as SGHKS and YYEKEE. The CDR3 holds 13 amino acids from the cysteine to the phenylalanine. Only the CDR3 DNA stays, 39 bases, in frame from base 1. This clone occurred once. Its target antigen remains unknown. Base qualities are missing; no much larger clone stands one base away. Overall results and qualifications from the work: Low levels of normalized T-cell clonal expansion were also shown by some nonresponding patients. After ivuxolimab, CD8+ T cells had more expanded clones than CD4+ T cells on average. Clonal expansion of both CD4+ and CD8+ blood T cells was observed from baseline to week 6 at doses 0.1 to 3.0 mg/kg. Antigen specificity was not determined for the clonally expanded peripheral T cells. Partial responders in the 0.1-3.0 mg/kg groups had among the lowest normalized peripheral clonal expansion, especially among CD8+ T cells.

The trial excluded patients who had a history of autoimmune disease or who were on systemic immunosuppression. Peripheral blood for TCR sequencing was collected from all dose cohorts at baseline, on cycle 4 day 1, and on cycle 7 day 1. The samples were taken from a phase I, first-in-human, multicenter, open-label dose-escalation trial of ivuxolimab. Adults with locally advanced or metastatic melanoma, renal cell carcinoma, hepatocellular carcinoma or head and neck squamous cell carcinoma were enrolled in the trial. Before TCR sequencing, CD4+ T cells and CD8+ T cells from peripheral blood were sorted into separate populations. To sequence the TCRbeta CDR3 region, genomic DNA was isolated from the sorted cells. TCRbeta CDR3 regions were sequenced using the immunoSEQ Assay. The table was pulled from immuneACCESS by TCRdb, which kept in-frame rearrangements only. Such tables lose some clones; where checked, under half of the loss comes from unresolved V genes, and the rest has no known cause. For this sample there are tens of thousands of clones; about 90% appear just once. The biggest ten clones account for more than 5.5% of the sample.

This specimen was CD4+ or CD8+ T cells sorted from blood, taken in a trial of the OX40 agonist ivuxolimab. The clonotype comes from an adult with an advanced solid tumor such as melanoma, head and neck, liver or kidney cancer. The chain employs TRBV5-5 and TRBJ2-5; no D gene call is confident. Read as DNA, the sequence is TGTGCCAGCAGCTTGATGTCCCAAGAGACCCAGTACTTC. This is translated as CASSLMSQETQYF. Joined to the reference TRBV5-5 and TRBJ2-5 proteins, this CDR3 gives the full variable domain: DAGVTQSPTHLIKTRGQQVTLRCSPISGHKSVSWYQQVLGQGPQFIFQYYEKEERGRGNFPDRFSARQFPNYSSELNVNALLLGDSALYLCASSLMSQETQYFGPGTRLLVL.